These T cell receptor beta chains were read from a single sample in a study of early T cells in non-severe SARS-CoV-2 infection. TCRdb recomputed calls from the 5' RACE reads with MiXCR, one row per CDR3 protein. The profile covers approximately 50,000 distinct CDR3 sequences, with less than 9.5% appearing a single time and around 4.2% taken by the ten largest. The specimen sequenced was whole blood. These receptors came from an adult who was a healthcare worker with PCR-confirmed SARS-CoV-2 infection or an uninfected control (not recorded which). Both conserved end residues are part of each CDR3. The D gene is left open where the match is weak. The size of a clone is reported for some rows only, either as once, few or many, or as a class for expanded clones.

V gene: TRBV5-1
clone size: .
J gene: TRBJ2-5
D gene: .
CDR3 protein: CASSLGIKKETQYF
CDR3 DNA: TGCGCCAGCAGCTTGGGCATCAAAAAAGAGACCCAGTACTTC

V gene: TRBV11-2
clone size: few
J gene: TRBJ2-5
D gene: .
CDR3 protein: CASSPSVQETQYF
CDR3 DNA: TGTGCCAGCAGCCCTAGCGTTCAAGAGACCCAGTACTTC

V gene: TRBV19
clone size: many
J gene: TRBJ1-5
D gene: .
CDR3 protein: CASRVEGNQPQHF
CDR3 DNA: TGTGCCAGTAGGGTAGAGGGGAATCAGCCCCAGCATTTT

V gene: TRBV6-5
clone size: few
J gene: TRBJ2-7
D gene: .
CDR3 protein: CASSQGGSGTTYEQYF
CDR3 DNA: TGTGCCAGCAGTCAAGGGGGTAGCGGCACCACCTACGAGCAGTACTTC

V gene: TRBV2
clone size: .
J gene: TRBJ2-4
D gene: .
CDR3 protein: CASSVRGVSIQYF
CDR3 DNA: TGTGCCAGCAGTGTCCGGGGAGTTAGCATTCAGTACTTC

V gene: TRBV7-3
clone size: .
J gene: TRBJ2-1
D gene: TRBD2
CDR3 protein: CASSPSVAGSGMNEQFF
CDR3 DNA: TGTGCCAGCAGCCCATCGGTAGCGGGATCGGGGATGAATGAGCAGTTCTTC

V gene: TRBV4-1
clone size: .
J gene: TRBJ2-7
D gene: TRBD1
CDR3 protein: CASSQVNLIAGTGIEQYF
CDR3 DNA: TGCGCCAGCAGCCAAGTGAACTTGATTGCCGGGACAGGGATCGAGCAGTACTTC

V gene: TRBV27
clone size: many
J gene: TRBJ2-3
D gene: .
CDR3 protein: CASSLIRGGTDTQYF
CDR3 DNA: TGTGCCAGCAGTTTGATTCGGGGAGGCACAGATACGCAGTATTTT

V gene: TRBV6-2/TRBV6-3
clone size: few
J gene: TRBJ2-3
D gene: TRBD2
CDR3 protein: CASRLGSAGTRGDTQYF
CDR3 DNA: TGTGCCAGCAGACTCGGATCAGCCGGGACTAGGGGCGATACGCAGTATTTT

V gene: TRBV14
clone size: .
J gene: TRBJ2-7
D gene: .
CDR3 protein: CASSKDGQSYEQYF
CDR3 DNA: TGTGCCAGCAGCAAAGACGGACAGTCCTACGAGCAGTACTTC

V gene: TRBV9
clone size: .
J gene: TRBJ2-1
D gene: .
CDR3 protein: CASSVMSSYNEQFF
CDR3 DNA: TGTGCCAGCAGCGTCATGAGCTCCTACAATGAGCAGTTCTTC

V gene: TRBV12-3/TRBV12-4
clone size: many
J gene: TRBJ2-7
D gene: .
CDR3 protein: CASSPIFYEQYF
CDR3 DNA: TGTGCCAGCAGTCCCATATTCTACGAGCAGTACTTC

V gene: TRBV6-6
clone size: .
J gene: TRBJ2-1
D gene: .
CDR3 protein: CASSYGGGYNEQFF
CDR3 DNA: TGTGCCAGCAGTTACGGGGGCGGCTACAATGAGCAGTTCTTC

V gene: TRBV6-2/TRBV6-3
clone size: .
J gene: TRBJ1-5
D gene: .
CDR3 protein: CASSYPGYEKGLYSNQPQHF
CDR3 DNA: TGTGCCAGCAGTTACCCAGGGTATGAGAAAGGGCTATATAGCAATCAGCCCCAGCATTTT

V gene: TRBV18
clone size: few
J gene: TRBJ2-2
D gene: .
CDR3 protein: CASSPSRNTGELFF
CDR3 DNA: TGTGCCAGCTCACCGAGCAGGAACACCGGGGAGCTGTTTTTT

V gene: TRBV28
clone size: few
J gene: TRBJ2-1
D gene: TRBD1
CDR3 protein: CASSLGTGLAEQFF
CDR3 DNA: TGTGCCAGCAGTCTCGGGACAGGGTTAGCTGAGCAGTTCTTC

V gene: TRBV29-1
clone size: .
J gene: TRBJ2-5
D gene: .
CDR3 protein: CSVGTHKGETQYF
CDR3 DNA: TGCAGCGTGGGGACTCATAAGGGAGAGACCCAGTACTTC

V gene: TRBV6-2/TRBV6-3
clone size: many
J gene: TRBJ2-1
D gene: .
CDR3 protein: CASSPGTPIFF
CDR3 DNA: TGTGCCAGCAGCCCAGGGACTCCCATATTCTTC